This entry features one TCR beta chain sequence. Time point of the sample: sample taken at primary tumor resection. Material for sequencing was whole RNA from tumor, nontumor lung or frozen PBMC, left unsorted. The data derive from a study of spatial heterogeneity in lung cancer. Study-wide background: For the average unique TCR and UMI combination, more than 8.5 occurrences appeared in raw reads.

Every TCR cDNA molecule bore a unique molecular identifier. Each CDR3 protein gets one entry after TCRdb re-called the 5' RACE reads with MiXCR. The data contain about 85,000 distinct CDR3 sequences, approximately 21% of them seen just once; the ten biggest clones take up roughly 6.2%. V gave up 1 base and J gave up 1 base, with 7 bases separating them. The CDR3 is 15 residues long. This receptor was taken from a male donor with early-stage non-small cell lung cancer. The chain has TRBV12-3 or TRBV12-4 and TRBJ2-2; the D is unclear. Sequences were derived from PBMCs, sampled at surgery. Here the CDR3 reads CASSLGQMNTGELFF. In DNA, the CDR3 is TGTGCCAGCAGTTTAGGGCAGATGAACACCGGGGAGCTGTTTTTT.